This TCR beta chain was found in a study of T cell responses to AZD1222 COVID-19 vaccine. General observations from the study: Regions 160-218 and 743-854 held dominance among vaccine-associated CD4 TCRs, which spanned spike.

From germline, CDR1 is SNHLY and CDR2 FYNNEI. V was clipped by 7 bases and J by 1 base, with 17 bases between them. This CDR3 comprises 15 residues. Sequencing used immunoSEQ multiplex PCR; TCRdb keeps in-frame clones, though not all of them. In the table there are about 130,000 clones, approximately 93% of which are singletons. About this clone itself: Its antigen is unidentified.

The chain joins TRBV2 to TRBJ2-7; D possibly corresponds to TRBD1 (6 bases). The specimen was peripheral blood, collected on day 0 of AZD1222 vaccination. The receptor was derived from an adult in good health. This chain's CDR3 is CASKNNRDRSYEQYF. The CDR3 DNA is TGTGCCAGCAAGAATAACAGGGATCGTTCCTACGAGCAGTACTTC.